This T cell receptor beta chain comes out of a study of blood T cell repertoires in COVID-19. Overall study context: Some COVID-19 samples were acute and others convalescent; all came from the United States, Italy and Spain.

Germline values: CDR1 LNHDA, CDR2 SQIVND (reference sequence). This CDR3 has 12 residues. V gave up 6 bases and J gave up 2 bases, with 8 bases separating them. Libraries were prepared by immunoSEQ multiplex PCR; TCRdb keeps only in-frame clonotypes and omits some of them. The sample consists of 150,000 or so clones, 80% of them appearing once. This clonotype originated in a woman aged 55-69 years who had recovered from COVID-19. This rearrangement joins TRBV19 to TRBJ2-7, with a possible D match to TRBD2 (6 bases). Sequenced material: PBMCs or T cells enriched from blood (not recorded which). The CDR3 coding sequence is TGTGCCAGTAGCGGGGGAGCCTACGAGCAGTACTTC. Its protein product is CASSGGAYEQYF.